The 17 T cell receptor beta chains reported below all come from one sample, sequenced in a study of vaccination and CD4 T cells after COVID-19. Treatment here: 10-day PBMC culture with coronavirus spike peptide pools or control peptides (ViraFEST assay). With the Oncomine TCR Beta short-read assay, DNA from cultured CD4+ T cells was sequenced. TCRdb ran MiXCR on the PCR reads and lists one entry per CDR3 protein. The sample consists of 14,000 or so distinct CDR3 sequences, roughly 74% of them appearing once. These receptors' antigens are unknown. Sequenced: CD4+ T cells from blood, cultured in vitro. Receptor source: a human donor who had recovered from COVID-19.

The rearrangement joins TRBV20-1 to TRBJ1-3; D call uncertain. Germline CDR1 and CDR2: DFQATT and SNEGSKA (reference sequence). V was shortened by 2 bases and J by 2 bases, with 13 bases between the two germline ends. The length of the CDR3 is 15 residues. The CDR3 region is CSARSITRAGNTIYF. In nucleotides, the CDR3 is TGCAGTGCTAGATCAATCACACGGGCTGGAAACACCATATATTTT.

In this sample, this clonotype turned up a few times. V usage is TRBV6-1 and J usage is TRBJ1-5, with 8 bases that match TRBD1. Germline lookup yields CDR1 MNHNS and CDR2 SASEGT. This CDR3 has 15 residues. J lost 7 bases, V lost 3 bases, and 8 bases had no gene match. CDR3 residues: CASSDPDRAAQPQHF. The CDR3 coding sequence is TGTGCCAGCAGTGACCCGGACAGGGCGGCACAGCCCCAGCATTTT.

The J gene is TRBJ1-5, the V gene TRBV12-3 or TRBV12-4; possible D gene TRBD1, 6 bases. V shed 5 bases and J shed 4 bases, with 15 bases lying between them. The CDR3 totals 15 residues. The CDR3 nucleotides are TGTGCCAGCAGTACACCGACAGGACCAAATCAGCCCCAGCATTTT. Protein product: CASSTPTGPNQPQHF.

J is TRBJ1-5 and V is TRBV6-1, with 7 bases identical to TRBD1. The V segment lost 5 bases and the J segment 6 bases; nucleotides outside the gene matches: 13. The CDR3 has 16 amino acids. Germline CDR1 MNHNS, CDR2 SASEGT. Here the CDR3 reads CASSLPGTALGQPQHF. The CDR3 DNA reads as TGTGCCAGCAGTCTCCCCGGGACAGCGCTTGGTCAGCCCCAGCATTTT.

CDR3 in amino acids: CASSLGQGANIRADTQYF. The CDR3 coding sequence is TGTGCCAGCAGTTTGGGACAGGGGGCGAATATCAGGGCAGATACGCAGTATTTT. This chain uses TRBV28 with TRBJ2-3; TRBD1 aligns across 12 bases. The CDR3 is 18 amino acids. With 3 bases clipped from V and 4 bases from J, the junction kept 11 bases outside the gene matches. CDR1 MDHEN and CDR2 SYDVKM come from the germline V gene. Looking up the rest from reference TRBV28 and TRBJ2-3 gives the full variable domain: DVKVTQSSRYLVKRTGEKVFLECVQDMDHENMFWYRQDPGLGLRLIYFSYDVKMKEKGDIPEGYSVSREKKERFSLILESASTNQTSMYLCASSLGQGANIRADTQYFGPGTRLTVL.

This clonotype was seen only a few times. The rearrangement uses TRBV20-1 and TRBJ1-6; 9 bases are a match to TRBD1. V gave up 0 bases and J gave up 11 bases; unmatched junction bases: 8. The CDR3 totals 15 residues. CDR1 is DFQATT and CDR2 is SNEGSKA in the germline V gene (reference sequence). CDR3: CSARDSGQGIAPLHF. The CDR3 nucleotides read TGCAGTGCTAGAGACTCGGGACAGGGAATTGCACCCCTCCACTTT.

V usage is TRBV7-2 and J usage is TRBJ1-1; 9 bases line up with TRBD1. CDR3 size: 15 residues. The V and J ends lost 1 base and 6 bases, in that order; junction bases with no gene match: 6. Germline V gives CDR1 SGHTA, CDR2 FQGNSA. This CDR3 reads CASSLVGTGLAEAFF. CDR3 DNA: TGTGCCAGCAGCTTAGTTGGGACAGGGTTGGCTGAAGCTTTCTTT. The variable domain in full, with the rest retrieved from reference TRBV7-2 and TRBJ1-1, is GAGVSQSPSNKVTEKGKDVELRCDPISGHTALYWYRQSLGQGLEFLIYFQGNSAPDKSGLPSDRFSAERTGGSVSTLTIQRTQQEDSAVYLCASSLVGTGLAEAFFGQGTRLTVV.

The rearrangement uses TRBV15 and TRBJ2-5; no clear D gene. V was clipped by 0 bases and J by 9 bases, with 11 bases between them. The CDR3 is made up of 13 amino acids. CDR1 and CDR2 from the germline V gene are LNHNV and YYDKDF (reference sequence). As DNA, the CDR3 is TGTGCCACCAGCAGAGAAGCGCAGGATTCCCAGTACTTC. Protein product: CATSREAQDSQYF.

This clonotype has more than one count but fewer than ten. CDR3 bases: TGTGCCAGCAGTTACGGAGGAGGGAGTTCACCCCTCCACTTT. Translation gives CASSYGGGSSPLHF. The genes are TRBV6-5 and TRBJ1-6; the D is unclear. Per germline, CDR1 MNHEY and CDR2 SVGAGI. With 2 bases removed from V and 9 bases from J, the gap between germline ends came to 11 bases. There are 14 residues in the CDR3.

The V gene is TRBV18, the J gene TRBJ1-5; a weak D match, TRBD1 (5 bases). The CDR3 is 14 residues long. Germline CDR1 and CDR2: KGHSH and LQKENI. V shed 2 bases and J shed 7 bases, with 12 bases lying between them. The CDR3 reads CASSPSGGDQPQHF. CDR3 sequence (DNA): TGTGCCAGCTCACCATCCGGGGGGGACCAGCCCCAGCATTTT.

The J gene is TRBJ2-1, the V gene TRBV28; possible D gene TRBD1, 6 bases. V shed 5 bases and J shed 3 bases, with 17 bases lying between them. CDR3 length equals 16 residues. CDR1 is MDHEN, CDR2 SYDVKM, per germline. CDR3 DNA: TGTGCCAGCAGTAAAGGACAGACTATCCTCTACAATGAGCAGTTCTTC. Translation: CASSKGQTILYNEQFF. Full variable domain (rest looked up from reference TRBV28 and TRBJ2-1): DVKVTQSSRYLVKRTGEKVFLECVQDMDHENMFWYRQDPGLGLRLIYFSYDVKMKEKGDIPEGYSVSREKKERFSLILESASTNQTSMYLCASSKGQTILYNEQFFGPGTRLTVL.

The J gene is TRBJ1-4, the V gene TRBV6-5; TRBD1 matches at 7 bases. The V gene's germline CDR1 is MNHEY and CDR2 SVGAGI. V lost 0 bases to trimming and J lost 11 bases; unmatched junction nucleotides: 6. The CDR3 contains 14 residues. The chain's CDR3 is CASSYSGGGGKLFF. CDR3 nucleotide sequence: TGTGCCAGCAGTTACTCGGGGGGAGGGGGCAAACTGTTTTTT.

The chain links TRBV7-2 to TRBJ1-5, with D maybe TRBD1 (5 bases). This CDR3 contains 15 residues. Per the germline V gene, CDR1 is SGHTA and CDR2 is FQGNSA. The V end was cut by 1 base, the J end by 3 bases, with 10 bases between. The chain's CDR3 is CASSLVRGINQPQHF. The CDR3 DNA reads TGTGCCAGCAGCTTAGTTCGGGGGATCAATCAGCCCCAGCATTTT.

The chain combines TRBV7-9 with TRBJ1-2; D uncertain. V lost 5 bases, J lost 2 bases, and 12 bases lay in between. There are 14 residues in the CDR3. CDR1 and CDR2 (germline): SEHNR, FQNEAQ (reference sequence). The CDR3, as DNA: TGTGCCAGCAGCCGATTTCCAGAAAACTATGGCTACACCTTC. It encodes CASSRFPENYGYTF.

The chain links TRBV18 to TRBJ2-3, with D possibly matching TRBD2 (6 bases). Trimming pared 3 bases from V and 0 bases from J, leaving 10 bases between. There are 15 residues in the CDR3. The germline V gene encodes CDR1 KGHSH and CDR2 LQKENI. The CDR3 loop reads CASSPDYLSTDTQYF. CDR3 sequence (DNA): TGTGCCAGCTCACCGGACTACCTGAGCACAGATACGCAGTATTTT.

The CDR3 region is CAWNARTGLGTEAFF. For the CDR3, the DNA is TGTGCCTGGAACGCTAGGACAGGGCTTGGCACTGAAGCTTTCTTT. V and J are TRBV30 and TRBJ1-1; 8 bases align to TRBD1. The germline CDR1 and CDR2 sequences are GTSNPN and SVGIG (reference sequence). V shed 4 bases and J 4 bases; nucleotides not matched to a gene: 11. This CDR3 comprises 15 residues.

J is TRBJ1-1 and V is TRBV15; D is unresolved. The CDR3 sequence is 14 residues long. Germline assignment: CDR1 LNHNV and CDR2 YYDKDF (reference sequence). V lost 0 bases and J 11 bases, leaving 16 bases between the germline ends. The DNA of the CDR3 is TGTGCCACCAGCAGAGATCGTATGGGGAACTTGGCTTTCTTT. Amino acid sequence: CATSRDRMGNLAFF. Complete variable domain (other parts from reference TRBV15 and TRBJ1-1): DAMVIQNPRYQVTQFGKPVTLSCSQTLNHNVMYWYQQKSSQAPKLLFHYYDKDFNNEADTPDNFQSRRPNTSFCFLDIRSPGLGDTAMYLCATSRDRMGNLAFFGQGTRLTVV.